This is a list of T cell receptor beta chains from one sample in a study of cytomegalovirus exposure and HLA in healthy donors. The protocol was immunoSEQ multiplex PCR, while the TCRdb copy is restricted to in-frame clones and leaves out a portion. The sample includes 170,000 or so clones, roughly 84% of them seen just once. The specimen sequenced was PBMCs. Source of these receptors: a boy younger than 10 in good health and CMV-seronegative. The CDR3 runs from the conserved cysteine through the conserved F or W. The D gene is left open where the match is weak. A clone size is listed for some rows: how often the clone was seen (once, few, many), or a class if it is expanded.

>TRBJ2-2|few|16|TRBV5-5|.
CASSLVADLNTGELFF
TGTGCCAGCAGCTTGGTAGCGGACCTTAACACCGGGGAGCTGTTTTTT
>TRBJ2-1|.|14|TRBV28|TRBD1
CASSSWDRADEQFF
TGTGCCAGCAGTTCCTGGGACAGGGCCGATGAGCAGTTCTTC
>TRBJ2-5|.|16|TRBV7-8|TRBD2
CASSFPAGGTQETQYF
TGTGCCAGCAGCTTCCCAGCGGGAGGGACCCAAGAGACCCAGTACTTC
>TRBJ1-3|.|15|TRBV15|.
CATSRDAVSGNTIYF
TGTGCCACCAGCAGAGACGCAGTCTCTGGAAACACCATATATTTT
>TRBJ2-1|.|14|TRBV4-1|TRBD2
CASSQGDYYNEQFF
TGCGCCAGCAGCCAAGGGGACTACTACAATGAGCAGTTCTTC
>TRBJ1-2|once|14|TRBV27|.
CASSFSQGGAGYTF
TGTGCCAGCAGTTTTTCACAGGGTGGGGCTGGCTACACCTTC
>TRBJ1-5|.|18|TRBV28|TRBD1
CASSIRDRLVSSNQPQHF
TGTGCCAGCAGTATCCGGGACAGGCTTGTATCTAGCAATCAGCCCCAGCATTTT
>TRBJ2-1|.|18|TRBV5-1|TRBD2
CASSFPDLAGGEYNEQFF
TGCGCCAGCAGCTTCCCCGATTTAGCGGGAGGGGAGTACAATGAGCAGTTCTTC
>TRBJ1-1|.|13|TRBV27|.
CASSFSFNTEAFF
TGTGCCAGCAGTTTTAGTTTCAACACTGAAGCTTTCTTT
>TRBJ1-4|.|15|TRBV5-1|TRBD1
CASSSTGTGNEKLFF
TGCGCCAGCAGCTCGACCGGGACAGGGAATGAAAAACTGTTTTTT
>TRBJ2-2|.|14|TRBV9|.
CASSVDGGPGELFF
TGTGCCAGCAGCGTAGATGGAGGGCCCGGGGAGCTGTTTTTT